The sequence of this T cell receptor (beta chain) was determined in a study of T cell changes during pregnancy in multiple sclerosis. The method was immunoSEQ multiplex PCR; TCRdb's version includes in-frame clones alone and lacks a portion of them. The sample consists of approximately 40,000 clones, 85% to 95% of them appearing once. Sequenced material: CD4+ T cells from peripheral blood mononuclear cells, taken before pregnancy. This receptor was taken from a female donor with multiple sclerosis, enrolled in a pregnancy study.

The DNA of the CDR3 is TGTGCCAGCAGGATCCTGACAGGACGTTCACCCCTCCACTTT. It specifies CASRILTGRSPLHF. The chain carries TRBV28 and TRBJ1-6; D may be TRBD1 (6 bases). V dropped 6 bases and J dropped 9 bases, with 15 bases sitting between them. CDR3 length: 14 residues. Germline loops: CDR1 MDHEN, CDR2 SYDVKM.